Presented here are 15 T cell receptor beta chains from one specimen sequenced in a study of T cells in Graves' hyperthyroidism and ophthalmopathy. RNA transcripts served as the template for amplifying TCR beta CDR3 regions. The HTBI primer set drove a first-round RT-PCR of the TCR CDR3. One entry per CDR3 protein results from TCRdb running MiXCR on the multiplex PCR reads. Here the sample spans about 280,000 distinct CDR3 sequences, around a quarter being singletons. Material for sequencing was blood. The source is a man aged 35-49 years with Graves' hyperthyroidism that later progressed to Graves' ophthalmopathy.

V is TRBV20-1 and J is TRBJ2-7; possibly TRBD2 for D (7 bases). Between the trimmed V and J ends, which lost 0 bases and 2 bases, there was a span of 17 bases. This CDR3 is built from 16 residues. CDR1 is DFQATT and CDR2 is SNEGSKA in the germline V gene (reference sequence). CDR3 bases: TGCAGTGCTAGAGATGGGGGGGCCCATGGACCCTACGAGCAGTACTTC. Encoded protein: CSARDGGAHGPYEQYF.

This clonotype was observed many times. The J gene is TRBJ1-5, the V gene TRBV6-5; D gene uncertain. V gave up 7 bases and J gave up 4 bases, with 14 bases separating them. The length of the CDR3 is 14 residues. The germline V gene encodes CDR1 MNHEY and CDR2 SVGAGI. For the CDR3, the DNA is TGTGCCAGCAAAGTTGTGGGAGTTAATCAGCCCCAGCATTTT. This encodes CASKVVGVNQPQHF.

This clonotype was observed many times. The rearrangement uses TRBV6-5 and TRBJ2-7; 11 nucleotides align to TRBD2. Germline trimming cut 4 bases from V and 5 bases from J; bases unmatched to any gene: 4. CDR3 length: 14 amino acids. The V gene's germline CDR1 is MNHEY and CDR2 SVGAGI. DNA for the CDR3: TGTGCCAGCAGTTTTCTAGCGGGAGGCCACGAGCAGTACTTC. Its protein is CASSFLAGGHEQYF.

This sequence joins TRBV11-2 and TRBJ2-4, with 9 bases matching TRBD2. The CDR3 extends over 18 amino acids. The germline gives CDR1 SGHAT, CDR2 FQNNGV. Trimming took 1 base from V and 2 from J; bases not matched to a gene: 9. The CDR3 DNA sequence: TGTGCCAGCAGCTTAGTGGGTAGCGGGGGTGTGTCCAAAAACATTCAGTACTTC. It codes for CASSLVGSGGVSKNIQYF.

This clonotype appeared a few times. The genes are TRBV24-1 and TRBJ2-6, with 8 bases aligning to TRBD2. This CDR3 spans 18 amino acids. V shed 7 bases and J 2 bases; nucleotides not matched to a gene: 12. CDR1 KGHDR and CDR2 SFDVKD come from the germline V gene. The CDR3 loop reads CATSSAGGGEAGANVLTF. For the CDR3, the DNA is TGTGCCACCAGCTCCGCCGGGGGGGGAGAAGCTGGGGCCAACGTCCTGACTTTC.

This clonotype was seen ten or more times. The chain uses TRBV18 and TRBJ2-7; D is unresolved. The CDR3 totals 14 residues. Trimming shortened V by 4 bases and J by 1 base, and 11 bases separated the two germline ends. From germline, CDR1 is KGHSH and CDR2 LQKENI. DNA of the CDR3: TGTGCCAGCTCACACGATGGGCCGTCCTACGAGCAGTACTTC. Its protein is CASSHDGPSYEQYF.

This clonotype came up a few times. This chain uses TRBV7-8 with TRBJ1-5, with TRBD1 matching 8 bases. The CDR3 covers 18 residues. The germline CDR1 and CDR2 sequences are SGHVS and FQNEAQ. Germline trimming cut 0 bases from V and 0 bases from J; bases unmatched to any gene: 7. CDR3 amino acids: CASSLARTGLNSNQPQHF. The CDR3 DNA reads TGTGCCAGCAGCTTAGCCCGGACAGGGTTGAATAGCAATCAGCCCCAGCATTTT.

This clonotype was observed at least ten times. The genes are TRBV12-3 or TRBV12-4 and TRBJ2-4; 11 bases map to TRBD2. This CDR3 spans 17 amino acids. J gave up 3 bases and V 4 bases, and 8 bases lay outside the gene matches. In DNA, the CDR3 is TGTGCCAGCAGTTGGGCTAGCGGGAGGTTGGTCAAAAACATTCAGTACTTC. The encoded protein is CASSWASGRLVKNIQYF.

This clonotype was counted at least ten times. The gene calls are TRBV29-1 and TRBJ2-5; 10 bases match TRBD1. CDR3 length: 13 residues. The junction had 5 bases not matched to a gene; V was cut back by 3 bases and J by 7 bases. CDR1 and CDR2 (germline): SQVTM, ANQGSEA. The CDR3 DNA follows: TGCAGCGTTGACCGGGACAGGGGAGGGACCCAGTACTTC. As protein: CSVDRDRGGTQYF.

At least ten counts were recorded for this clonotype. The chain links TRBV7-8 to TRBJ1-5, with 8 nucleotides matching TRBD1. Trimming took 8 bases from V and 3 from J; bases not matched to a gene: 18. Germline assignment: CDR1 SGHVS and CDR2 FQNEAQ. CDR3 length: 18 amino acids. The CDR3 protein is CASAGARWVGQDNQPQHF. CDR3 coding DNA: TGTGCCAGCGCAGGGGCTCGGTGGGTGGGACAGGACAATCAGCCCCAGCATTTT.

This clonotype was seen many times. The chain combines TRBV20-1 with TRBJ2-2; TRBD2 aligns across 9 bases. CDR3 length: 14 amino acids. The ends lost 5 bases at V and 3 bases at J; junction bases unmatched: 4. The germline V gene has CDR1 DFQATT and CDR2 SNEGSKA (reference sequence). Written as DNA, the CDR3 is TGCAGTGCTCCGACTAGCGGCTACACCGGGGAGCTGTTTTTT. Encoded protein: CSAPTSGYTGELFF.

This clonotype was observed at least ten times. The V call is TRBV6-1, the J call TRBJ2-4; D remains ambiguous. Trimming removed 0 bases from V and 10 bases from J, with 13 bases in between. There are 14 residues in the CDR3. Per the germline V gene, CDR1 is MNHNS and CDR2 is SASEGT. This CDR3 is CASSEADGRMIQYF. CDR3 nucleotides: TGTGCCAGCAGTGAAGCCGACGGAAGGATGATTCAGTACTTC.

The V and J genes are TRBV6-5 and TRBJ2-7; D is undetermined. Germline V gives CDR1 MNHEY, CDR2 SVGAGI. V lost 4 bases, J lost 4 bases, and 8 bases lay in between. This CDR3 spans 12 amino acids. The CDR3 DNA sequence: TGTGCCAGCAGTTCCTATAAGTACGAGCAGTACTTC. Its protein is CASSSYKYEQYF.

This clonotype was detected many times. CDR3 protein: CASSSGLASETQYF. Written as DNA, the CDR3 is TGTGCCAGCAGCTCAGGACTAGCGTCGGAGACCCAGTACTTC. This sequence joins TRBV7-2 and TRBJ2-5, with 9 positions matching TRBD2. This CDR3 has 14 amino acids. The ends lost 4 bases at V and 5 bases at J; junction bases unmatched: 5. Germline V gene sequence: CDR1 SGHTA, CDR2 FQGNSA. The variable domain in full, completed from reference TRBV7-2 and TRBJ2-5, reads GAGVSQSPSNKVTEKGKDVELRCDPISGHTALYWYRQSLGQGLEFLIYFQGNSAPDKSGLPSDRFSAERTGGSVSTLTIQRTQQEDSAVYLCASSSGLASETQYFGPGTRLLVL.

The J gene is TRBJ2-7, the V gene TRBV7-2; 8 bases agree with TRBD1. The trim removed 5 bases at V and 6 bases at J, leaving 6 bases unmatched. The CDR3 spans 13 residues. Germline V gene sequence: CDR1 SGHTA, CDR2 FQGNSA. CDR3 sequence: CASSLYDRGEQYF. The CDR3, as DNA: TGTGCCAGCAGCCTATATGACAGGGGCGAGCAGTACTTC.